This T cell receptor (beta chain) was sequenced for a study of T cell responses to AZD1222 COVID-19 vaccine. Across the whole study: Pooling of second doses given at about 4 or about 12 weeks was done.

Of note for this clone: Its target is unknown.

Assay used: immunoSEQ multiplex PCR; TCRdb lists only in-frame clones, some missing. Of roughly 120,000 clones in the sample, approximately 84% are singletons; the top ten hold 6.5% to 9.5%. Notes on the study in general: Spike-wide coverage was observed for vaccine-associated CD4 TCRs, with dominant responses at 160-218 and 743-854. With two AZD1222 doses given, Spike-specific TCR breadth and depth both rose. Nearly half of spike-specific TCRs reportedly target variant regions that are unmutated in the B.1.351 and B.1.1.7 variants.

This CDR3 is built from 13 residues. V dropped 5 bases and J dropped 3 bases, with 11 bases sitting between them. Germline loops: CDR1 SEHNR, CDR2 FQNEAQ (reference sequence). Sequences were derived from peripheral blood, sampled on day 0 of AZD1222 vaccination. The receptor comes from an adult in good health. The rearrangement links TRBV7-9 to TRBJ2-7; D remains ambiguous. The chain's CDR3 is CASSEPQNYEQYF. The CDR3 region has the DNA TGTGCCAGCAGCGAACCGCAAAACTACGAGCAGTACTTC. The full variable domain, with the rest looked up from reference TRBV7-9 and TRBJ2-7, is DTGVSQNPRHKITKRGQNVTFRCDPISEHNRLYWYRQTLGQGPEFLTYFQNEAQLEKSRLLSDRFSAERPKGSFSTLEIQRTEQGDSAMYLCASSEPQNYEQYFGPGTRLTVT.